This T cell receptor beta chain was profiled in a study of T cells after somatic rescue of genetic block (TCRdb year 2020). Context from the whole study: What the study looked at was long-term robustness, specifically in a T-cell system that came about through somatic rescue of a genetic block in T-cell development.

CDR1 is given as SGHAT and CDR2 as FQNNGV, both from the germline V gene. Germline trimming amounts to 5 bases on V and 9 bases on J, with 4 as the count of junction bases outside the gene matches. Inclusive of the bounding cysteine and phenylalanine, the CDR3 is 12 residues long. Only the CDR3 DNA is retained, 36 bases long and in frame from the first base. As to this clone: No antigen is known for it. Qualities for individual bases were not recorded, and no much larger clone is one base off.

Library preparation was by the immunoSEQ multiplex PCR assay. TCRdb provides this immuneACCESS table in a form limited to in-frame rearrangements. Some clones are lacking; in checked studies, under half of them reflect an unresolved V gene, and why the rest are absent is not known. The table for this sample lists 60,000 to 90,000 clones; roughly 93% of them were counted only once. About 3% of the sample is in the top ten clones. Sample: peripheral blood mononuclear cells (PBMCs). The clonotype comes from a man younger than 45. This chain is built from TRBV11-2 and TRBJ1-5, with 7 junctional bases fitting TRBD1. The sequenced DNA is TGTGCCAGCAGCCACCCAGGGGGGCCCCAGCATTTT. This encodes CASSHPGGPQHF.